The entry that follows covers one T cell receptor (beta chain) sequence. Its specific antigen is unknown. It has no much larger one-base neighbor in the sample; base qualities were not kept. From the cysteine up to the phenylalanine, the CDR3 has a length of 15 residues. CDR3 DNA is the only sequence kept; it has 45 bases, read in frame from the first base. CDR1 is given as SGHAT and CDR2 as FQNNGV, both from the germline V gene. At the junction V is shortened by 5 bases and J by 1 base, with 14 bases in between. These data come from a study of shared clonotypes between healthy human individuals (dated by TCRdb to between 2020 and 2021). Concerning the study at large: The cohort included three men and two women between 18 and 49 years of age. For each donor, CD4 naive and CD4 memory were each run on three plates, CD8 naive on two plates, and CD8 memory on one plate. To estimate repertoire size and how much clonotype sharing occurs between individuals, the study deeply sequenced the blood TCR repertoires of five healthy adults. Different laboratories and diverse techniques were used to prepare libraries and sequence TCR repertoires, to increase sequencing depth and limit assay-specific biases. Each donor's leukapheresis produced roughly between about 0.8 and 10 billion PBMCs.

General findings and caveats noted by the study authors: About 5% of naive CD4, 3.5% of naive CD8, around 2.3% of memory CD4, and approximately 0.39% of memory CD8 clonotypes were shared across several donors. Clonotypes shared by all four sorted-subset donors showed higher generation probabilities than non-shared clonotypes. Incomplete sequencing was indicated by rarefaction of sorted-subset datasets, despite the large sequencing depth. Because the study included a small number of donors, the genetic and exposure-history diversity represented was limited. Pairwise subsampling led to the expectation that sequencing depth would affect the degree of clonotype sharing among donors. Naive subsets generally had larger estimated clonotype richness than memory subsets did. Only blood was sampled, and tissue TCR repertoires likely differ from those in blood.

Using the deep immunoSEQ assay, multiplex PCR amplified TCR CDR3 regions from genomic DNA. For each cell subset, the extracted genomic DNA was distributed evenly across all wells of several immunoSEQ 96-well plates, and each plate served as one replicate. For sorted subsets, 200 ng of genomic DNA, equivalent to 30,000 or so T cell genomes, went into each replicate PCR. Purified libraries were quantified with a Qubit 3.0 fluorometer, sized on a Bioanalyzer 2100, and re-quantified with the KAPA Library Quantification kit. A separate single-read 150-cycle Illumina NextSeq 550 flow cell was used to sequence each immunoSEQ 96-well plate. The original pipeline was this. The immunoSEQ output contained only junctional sequences without quality scores, so filtering could not match that applied to full-length reads. Sequences were annotated with PyIR, a Python wrapper for IgBLAST v1.9, using IMGT germline references to assign V/J genes and CDR3. Reads were filtered out if the reads had weak V/J assignments (E-value above 1e-6), no CDR3, stop codons, out-of-frame junctions, or ambiguous translated residues. V3J clonotypes were defined by identical inferred V gene, J gene, and CDR3 amino acid sequence. To compute the percentage overlap between repertoires, the number of shared unique clonotypes was divided by the size of the smaller repertoire. Repertoire richness was assessed with RTK rarefaction, the Chao1 estimator, and Recon v2.1 estimates of unobserved clonotypes. OLGA was used to compute generation probabilities for all TCRbeta clonotypes that the gDNA method yielded from a handful of donors. Here the immuneACCESS table is served through TCRdb, limited to in-frame sequences with V and J called. Missing clones are a known gap in these copies; in checked studies unresolved V genes cover under half, and the rest lacks a known reason. The V and J calls and clone size are taken from that table; D and trimming were inferred from the DNA. The sample includes roughly 680,000 clones, with 55% to 75% observed a single time. Around 1.8% of the sample lies in the top ten.

The donors were healthy, HIV-negative adults who had no recently reported acute infections or vaccinations. Only Caucasian adults living in Nashville, Tennessee, USA were represented among the donors. CD4+ T cells were enriched by magnetic negative selection; naive cells were then positively selected on CD45RA, and the negative fraction formed the memory subset. After blood collection by leukapheresis, PBMCs were isolated using Ficoll-Histopaque density gradient centrifugation and then cryopreserved in the vapor phase of liquid nitrogen. Purity and quantity of every magnetically sorted T cell population were checked by analytical flow cytometry. Each sorted fraction had its genomic DNA isolated and then quantified by UV absorbance on a Nanodrop 2000c.

The sequence came from a woman between 25 and 40 years old in good health. Sequenced: memory CD4+ T cells sorted from blood. Interpreted using the paper, the cell subset or site label stands for: CD45RA-negative fraction. Rearrangement joined TRBV11-2 to TRBJ1-1; a confident D gene designation cannot be given. The DNA reads TGTGCCAGCAGCCGTCCTTCAGGTACGAACACTGAAGCTTTCTTT. Its amino acids are CASSRPSGTNTEAFF.